The 32 T cell receptor beta chains below come from one sample, sequenced in a study of blood T cells in healthy people across ages. Using a J-beta primer mix together with a sample-barcoded 5' primer, a second PCR was run for roughly 7 to 12 cycles. TCRdb redid the calling of the 5' RACE reads with MiXCR, one entry per CDR3 protein. The data contain roughly 930,000 distinct CDR3 sequences, about 48% of them singletons. Sequencing input: blood. The receptors originated from a young man in good health.

The genes are TRBV11-2 and TRBJ2-4; 7 bases match TRBD2. The germline gives CDR1 SGHAT, CDR2 FQNNGV. The trim removed 3 bases at V and 13 bases at J, leaving 12 bases unmatched. The CDR3 consists of 14 residues. The CDR3 reads CASSFTSAFYEQYF. The DNA for the CDR3 is TGTGCCAGCAGCTTTACTAGCGCCTTCTACGAACAGTACTTC.

The count of this clonotype is one. The J gene is TRBJ2-7, the V gene TRBV5-1; D is perhaps TRBD1 (7 bases). The V end lost 0 bases, the J end lost 2 bases, and 15 bases lay between the germline ends. The CDR3 contains 16 residues. Germline V gives CDR1 SGHRS, CDR2 YFSETQ. The CDR3 loop reads CASSLGTTGEAYEQYF. DNA of the CDR3: TGCGCCAGCAGCTTGGGGACAACAGGGGAGGCCTACGAGCAGTACTTC.

This rearrangement joins TRBV5-6 to TRBJ2-4, with a tentative D call TRBD1 (7 bases). Trimming cost V 8 bases and J 7 bases, with 22 bases left between them. The CDR3 extends over 15 amino acids. The germline CDR1 and CDR2 sequences are SGHDT and YYEEEE. The CDR3 here is CASQREGGAGNIQYF. Here the CDR3 DNA reads TGTGCCAGTCAGAGGGAAGGGGGCGCGGGGAACATTCAGTACTTC. Full variable domain (missing parts from reference TRBV5-6 and TRBJ2-4): DAGVTQSPTHLIKTRGQQVTLRCSPKSGHDTVSWYQQALGQGPQFIFQYYEEEERQRGNFPDRFSGHQFPNYSSELNVNALLLGDSALYLCASQREGGAGNIQYFGAGTRLSVL.

This clonotype occurred many times. The V gene is TRBV5-1, the J gene TRBJ2-7, with TRBD2 identical over 10 bases. J lost 6 bases, V lost 0 bases, and 3 bases had no gene match. The CDR3 spans 14 residues. Germline V CDR1 and CDR2: SGHRS, YFSETQ. CDR3 protein: CASSLASGGAEQYF. In DNA, the CDR3 is TGCGCCAGCAGCTTGGCCAGCGGGGGGGCCGAGCAGTACTTC.

This clonotype was picked up a small number of times. This chain uses TRBV6-5 with TRBJ1-2, with 9 bases that match TRBD1. V was pared by 6 bases and J by 10 bases, with 6 bases of the junction left unmatched. Germline-derived CDR1 and CDR2 are MNHEY and SVGAGI. This CDR3 is 12 amino acids long. The CDR3 loop is CASRTGQGYYTF. In DNA, the CDR3 is TGTGCCAGCAGAACGGGACAGGGCTACTACACCTTC.

This clonotype was counted a few times. The chain uses TRBV9 and TRBJ2-5, with 11 bases matching TRBD2. The better agreement between TRBJ2-7 and the DNA end casts doubt on the J call. The CDR3 length is 16 residues. Looked up from germline, CDR1 is SGDLS and CDR2 is YYNGEE. CDR3 region: CASSVVAGGTTYEQYF. CDR3 nucleotide sequence: TGTGCCAGCAGCGTAGTAGCGGGGGGGACCACCTACGAGCAGTACTTC.

This chain connects TRBV12-3 or TRBV12-4 to TRBJ2-4; 7 bases fit TRBD1. The CDR3 runs 14 residues. J lost 6 bases, V lost 6 bases, and 8 bases had no gene match. This CDR3 is CASRSGTEANIQYF. In DNA form, the CDR3 reads TGTGCCAGCAGGTCCGGGACAGAGGCAAACATTCAGTACTTC.

The genes are TRBV29-1 and TRBJ2-4, with D tentatively TRBD1 (6 bases). V dropped 7 bases and J dropped 13 bases, with 20 bases sitting between them. The V gene's germline CDR1 is SQVTM and CDR2 ANQGSEA. The CDR3 totals 12 residues. For the CDR3, the DNA is TGCAGCGGTGAGGGGGACGGAGAGGAGCAGTACTTC. Translation: CSGEGDGEEQYF.

The V gene is TRBV6-2 or TRBV6-3, the J gene TRBJ2-7; D is unclear. The J call may be in error: the DNA end matches TRBJ2-5 better. Germline V gene data show CDR1 as MNHEY and CDR2 as SVGEGT. This CDR3 spans 12 amino acids. DNA of the CDR3: TGTGCCAGCAGTCCGGCCTCCGAGACCCAGTACTTC. Translated, it gives CASSPASETQYF.

CDR3 residues: CASSAGNGYQETQYF. In DNA form, the CDR3 reads TGTGCCAGCAGTGCTGGCAATGGGTACCAAGAGACCCAGTACTTC. The chain uses TRBV2 and TRBJ2-5; no definite D call. This CDR3 is 15 amino acids long. In germline, CDR1 is SNHLY, CDR2 FYNNEI. V gave up 4 bases and J gave up 0 bases, with 12 bases separating them.

The CDR3 DNA is TGTGCCAGCAGTCCGCAACGGGGTCTGGCCTACGAGCAGTACTTC. Amino acid sequence: CASSPQRGLAYEQYF. V and J are TRBV27 and TRBJ2-5; D may be TRBD2 (5 bases). The end of the DNA aligns better with TRBJ2-7, so the J call may be wrong. This CDR3 region has 15 residues. Germline V gene lookup returns CDR1 MNHEY and CDR2 SMNVEV (reference sequence).

V is TRBV27 and J is TRBJ2-7; D not certain. The CDR3 is made up of 12 amino acids. V was trimmed by 5 bases and J by 5 bases, leaving 10 bases between them. Germline CDR1 reads MNHEY; CDR2 reads SMNVEV (reference sequence). The CDR3 DNA follows: TGTGCCAGCAGTGCTTGGGCCGACGAGCAGTACTTC. This sequence encodes CASSAWADEQYF.

CDR3 sequence: CASSWEASTDTQYF. CDR3 DNA sequence: TGTGCCAGCAGCTGGGAAGCTAGCACAGATACGCAGTATTTT. The chain uses TRBV4-2 and TRBJ2-3; no reliable D call. The germline CDR1 and CDR2 sequences are LGHNA and YNFKEQ. V lost 5 bases and J 0 bases, leaving 9 bases between the germline ends. CDR3 length equals 14 residues.

This clonotype was observed a handful of times. This chain links TRBV7-2 with TRBJ2-5, with 7 bases aligning to TRBD2. The DNA end lines up better with TRBJ2-7; the J call may be wrong. The CDR3 runs to 14 residues. Germline V gene lookup returns CDR1 SGHTA and CDR2 FQGNSA. The CDR3, as DNA: TGTGCCAGCAGCCCAGCATACCTAGCGGACGAGCAGTACTTC. Translating gives CASSPAYLADEQYF.

The chain has TRBV29-1 and TRBJ2-5; TRBD2 agrees at 10 bases. The J segment lost 1 base and the V segment lost 6 bases, leaving 5 bases of the junction unmatched. The CDR3 is 14 residues long. Germline CDR1 is SQVTM and CDR2 is ANQGSEA. The CDR3 DNA follows: TGCAGCGTGAGACTAGCGGGTCCCCAAGAGACCCAGTACTTC. This translates into CSVRLAGPQETQYF.

The chain is built from TRBV7-2 and TRBJ2-7; perhaps TRBD1 as D (6 bases). V lost 2 bases and J lost 2, with 13 bases in between. The CDR3 covers 15 residues. The germline gives CDR1 SGHTA, CDR2 FQGNSA. The CDR3 reads CASSLTRGLTYEQYF. The CDR3 DNA reads TGTGCCAGCAGCTTAACCAGGGGCCTAACCTACGAGCAGTACTTC. The whole variable domain, filled in from reference TRBV7-2 and TRBJ2-7, reads GAGVSQSPSNKVTEKGKDVELRCDPISGHTALYWYRQSLGQGLEFLIYFQGNSAPDKSGLPSDRFSAERTGGSVSTLTIQRTQQEDSAVYLCASSLTRGLTYEQYFGPGTRLTVT.

The chain links TRBV7-9 to TRBJ2-5, with 8 bases aligning to TRBD1. The CDR3 consists of 18 residues. J was trimmed by 2 bases and V by 3 bases; bases with no gene match: 14. The germline CDR1 and CDR2 sequences are SEHNR and FQNEAQ (reference sequence). Here the CDR3 reads CASSLGFYGQGSQETQYF. As DNA, the CDR3 is TGTGCCAGCAGCTTGGGGTTTTACGGACAGGGTAGTCAAGAGACCCAGTACTTC.

This clonotype was observed a handful of times. This chain links TRBV7-8 with TRBJ2-3, with TRBD2 matching 7 bases. This CDR3 spans 17 amino acids. CDR1 and CDR2 (germline): SGHVS, FQNEAQ. Trimming removed 4 bases from V and 1 base from J; junction bases left unmatched: 11. CDR3 bases: TGTGCCAGCAGCTCAAGGATTAGCGGGTTTGGCACAGATACGCAGTATTTT. This codes for CASSSRISGFGTDTQYF.

The count of this clonotype is one. The gene calls are TRBV15 and TRBJ1-5; D remains unclear. CDR3 length: 12 amino acids. CDR1 LNHNV and CDR2 YYDKDF come from the germline V gene (reference sequence). Trimming took 2 bases from V and 7 from J, leaving 6 bases between them. This chain's CDR3 is CATSRLGQPQHF. DNA for the CDR3: TGTGCCACCAGCAGATTGGGCCAGCCCCAGCATTTT.

J is TRBJ2-1 and V is TRBV30; D not certain. V was pared by 5 bases and J by 8 bases, with 10 bases between. Germline V lookup: CDR1 GTSNPN, CDR2 SVGIG (reference sequence). CDR3 length: 11 residues. CDR3 sequence: CAWSSAHEQFF. The CDR3 nucleotides read TGTGCCTGGTCGTCAGCCCATGAGCAGTTCTTC.

The gene calls are TRBV15 and TRBJ1-5; 9 nucleotides line up with TRBD1. The V and J ends lost 4 bases and 1 base, in that order; junction bases with no gene match: 14. The CDR3 totals 19 residues. Per the germline V gene, CDR1 is LNHNV and CDR2 is YYDKDF (reference sequence). The DNA of the CDR3 is TGTGCCACCAGCAACCGGGACAGGGATTGGGTTGGGAGCAATCAGCCCCAGCATTTT. Its protein product is CATSNRDRDWVGSNQPQHF.

This chain uses TRBV6-2 or TRBV6-3 with TRBJ1-1, with 7 bases lining up with TRBD1. The germline gives CDR1 MNHEY, CDR2 SVGEGT. The CDR3 is made up of 14 amino acids. The V and J ends lost 6 bases and 4 bases, in that order; junction bases with no gene match: 8. The CDR3, as DNA: TGTGCCAGCAGAAGACAGGGCCGCTCCACTGAAGCTTTCTTT. Translating it yields CASRRQGRSTEAFF.

The V gene is TRBV25-1, the J gene TRBJ2-5, with 7 bases aligning to TRBD2. CDR1 and CDR2 from the germline V gene are MGHDK and SYGVNS. This CDR3 region has 13 residues. The trim removed 8 bases at V and 4 bases at J, leaving 7 bases unmatched. The CDR3 bases are TGTGCCAGCGGGGGGGGATCTTTAGAGACCCAGTACTTC. Translated: CASGGGSLETQYF.

The chain recombines TRBV6-2 or TRBV6-3 with TRBJ1-5; D is perhaps TRBD1 (6 bases). The CDR3 has 17 amino acids. Germline V gene lookup returns CDR1 MNHEY and CDR2 SVGEGT. V was clipped by 2 bases and J by 1 base, with 15 bases between them. CDR3 amino acids: CASSYNLDRESNQPQHF. CDR3 sequence (DNA): TGTGCCAGCAGTTACAATTTGGACAGAGAGAGCAATCAGCCCCAGCATTTT.

This clonotype was seen once. This chain links TRBV7-2 with TRBJ2-3; 9 bases line up with TRBD2. This CDR3 has 15 residues. Unmatched junction bases numbered 5, after V lost 1 base and J lost 6 bases. Looked up from germline, CDR1 is SGHTA and CDR2 is FQGNSA. The chain's CDR3 is CASSLEAGGRDTQYF. CDR3 nucleotide sequence: TGTGCCAGCAGCTTAGAAGCGGGGGGCCGGGATACGCAGTATTTT.

V and J are TRBV20-1 and TRBJ2-7; 10 nucleotides match TRBD1. Per germline, CDR1 DFQATT and CDR2 SNEGSKA (reference sequence). J was trimmed by 3 bases and V by 6 bases; bases with no gene match: 11. The CDR3 covers 15 residues. CDR3 protein: CSATRTGQGDYEQYF. Written as DNA, the CDR3 is TGCAGTGCAACGCGCACAGGACAGGGGGACTACGAGCAGTACTTC.

The V gene is TRBV3-1, the J gene TRBJ2-7; 13 nucleotides match TRBD2. The CDR3 covers 18 residues. Germline CDR1 LGHDT, CDR2 YNNKEL (reference sequence). The V segment lost 1 base and the J segment 9 bases; nucleotides outside the gene matches: 15. The DNA of the CDR3 is TGTGCCAGCAGCCAAGGGACTCGGACTAGCGGGGGCCTTCCCGGGCAGTACTTC. Translated: CASSQGTRTSGGLPGQYF.

The gene calls are TRBV16 and TRBJ1-2; TRBD1 agrees at 9 bases. The CDR3 is 15 amino acids. Germline lookup yields CDR1 KGHSY and CDR2 FQNENV. V trimming: 2 bases; J trimming: 6 bases; junction bases outside the gene matches: 7. The CDR3 nucleotides read TGTGCCAGCAGCCAACTATCGGGACAGGGTCATGGCTACACCTTC. Its translation is CASSQLSGQGHGYTF.

The chain links TRBV28 to TRBJ2-4; no reliable D call. Germline-derived CDR1 and CDR2 are MDHEN and SYDVKM. The CDR3 has 14 amino acids. Trimming left V 3 bases short and J 0 bases short, with 6 bases between. The CDR3 bases are TGTGCCAGCAGTTTCCCACTAGCCAAAAACATTCAGTACTTC. This encodes CASSFPLAKNIQYF.

This clonotype has only a few counts. The chain recombines TRBV6-5 with TRBJ2-6; tentatively, D is TRBD1 (6 bases). CDR1 is MNHEY, CDR2 SVGAGI, per germline. The CDR3 consists of 15 residues. V was shortened by 2 bases and J by 4 bases, with 9 bases between the two germline ends. CDR3 nucleotide sequence: TGTGCCAGCAGTTACACTGGGACAGGGGCCAACGTCCTGACTTTC. Its protein product is CASSYTGTGANVLTF.

Only a few counts were recorded for this clonotype. This chain connects TRBV10-3 to TRBJ1-1; the match to TRBD1 covers 9 bases. Germline loops: CDR1 ENHRY, CDR2 SYGVKD. The CDR3 is 15 residues long. J lost 3 bases, V lost 2 bases, and 4 bases had no gene match. CDR3 amino acids: CAISEKTGGHTEAFF. DNA of the CDR3: TGTGCCATCAGTGAGAAGACAGGGGGGCACACTGAAGCTTTCTTT.

The chain combines TRBV6-5 with TRBJ2-1, with 7 bases that match TRBD1. Germline loops: CDR1 MNHEY, CDR2 SVGAGI. The CDR3 is made up of 17 amino acids. Trimming removed 1 base from V and 0 bases from J; junction bases left unmatched: 6. CDR3 nucleotide sequence: TGTGCCAGCAGTTACTATGGGACAGCAAGCTCCTACAATGAGCAGTTCTTC. Protein: CASSYYGTASSYNEQFF.